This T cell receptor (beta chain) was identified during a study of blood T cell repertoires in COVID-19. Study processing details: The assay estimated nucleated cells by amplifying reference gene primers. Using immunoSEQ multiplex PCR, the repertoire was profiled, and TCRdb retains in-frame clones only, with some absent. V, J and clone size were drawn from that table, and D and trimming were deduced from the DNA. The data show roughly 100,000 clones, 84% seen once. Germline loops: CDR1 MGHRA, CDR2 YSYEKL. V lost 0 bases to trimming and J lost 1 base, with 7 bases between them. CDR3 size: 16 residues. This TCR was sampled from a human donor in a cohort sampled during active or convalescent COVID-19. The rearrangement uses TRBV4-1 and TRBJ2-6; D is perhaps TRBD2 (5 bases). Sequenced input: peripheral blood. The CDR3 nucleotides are TGCGCCAGCAGCCAAGATCGGAGGTCTGGGGCCAACGTCCTGACTTTC. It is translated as CASSQDRRSGANVLTF.